Following are 2 T cell receptor beta chains from one sample sequenced in a study of blood T cell repertoires in COVID-19. Profiled with immunoSEQ multiplex PCR; TCRdb holds only in-frame clones, not every one. The repertoire holds about 270,000 clones, 88% seen once, with 2.5% to 3.5% in the top ten. The sequenced sample consisted of PBMCs or T cells enriched from blood (not recorded which). These receptors came from a woman aged 50 to 65 who had recovered from COVID-19.

Details on this clone: The sample carries other DNA sequences with the same CDR3. This sequence joins TRBV9 and TRBJ1-1, with D unresolved. The CDR3 is made up of 13 amino acids. CDR1 is SGDLS and CDR2 is YYNGEE in the germline V gene. The V end was cut by 1 base, the J end by 2 bases, with 6 bases between. CDR3: CASSVSPNTEAFF. The CDR3 DNA sequence: TGTGCCAGCAGCGTATCCCCAAACACTGAAGCTTTCTTT.

The V and J genes are TRBV2 and TRBJ2-1; the D gene is possibly TRBD1 (6 bases). Trimming stripped 4 bases from V and 15 bases from J, with 19 bases between. Germline V lookup: CDR1 SNHLY, CDR2 FYNNEI. This CDR3 has 13 amino acids. The CDR3 loop reads CASSASLDLGGFF. CDR3 nucleotides: TGTGCCAGCAGTGCCTCTCTAGACTTAGGGGGGTTCTTC.